The entry that follows covers one T cell receptor (beta chain) sequence. Its antigen remains unknown. Every isolated RNA sample was fully reverse transcribed, so sequencing captured expressed TCRB transcripts. The data were produced by immunoSEQ multiplex PCR, yet TCRdb's version contains in-frame clones alone and is incomplete. The table has hundreds of thousands of clones, approximately 15% seen once. The sample comes from a study of beta chain features in type 1 diabetes. The CDR3 is 14 residues long. Germline CDR1 and CDR2: KGHSH and LQKENI. The V gene lost 2 bases and the J gene lost 3 bases, with 8 bases spanning the gap. CD4+ naive, central memory, regulatory and stem cell-like memory subsets were isolated by sorting on CD45RO/CCR7/CD25/CD127/CD95/CD27. Purity exceeded 98% in all sorted populations. Study results and limitations: In type 1 diabetes patients, VDJ junctions had fewer insertions; deletions at these junctions were more frequent. Cells expressing TCR highly could be over-represented by cDNA sequencing. Type 1 diabetes patients showed a moderate but significant shortening of TCRB CDR3s in all four CD4+ subsets.

V is TRBV18 and J is TRBJ1-3; D not resolved. The receptor was derived from a man aged 18 to 29 with type 1 diabetes. Sequencing was carried out using naive CD4+ T cells from blood. Here the CDR3 reads CASSPGGGGNTIYF. CDR3 DNA: TGTGCCAGCTCACCAGGCGGCGGTGGAAACACCATATATTTT.